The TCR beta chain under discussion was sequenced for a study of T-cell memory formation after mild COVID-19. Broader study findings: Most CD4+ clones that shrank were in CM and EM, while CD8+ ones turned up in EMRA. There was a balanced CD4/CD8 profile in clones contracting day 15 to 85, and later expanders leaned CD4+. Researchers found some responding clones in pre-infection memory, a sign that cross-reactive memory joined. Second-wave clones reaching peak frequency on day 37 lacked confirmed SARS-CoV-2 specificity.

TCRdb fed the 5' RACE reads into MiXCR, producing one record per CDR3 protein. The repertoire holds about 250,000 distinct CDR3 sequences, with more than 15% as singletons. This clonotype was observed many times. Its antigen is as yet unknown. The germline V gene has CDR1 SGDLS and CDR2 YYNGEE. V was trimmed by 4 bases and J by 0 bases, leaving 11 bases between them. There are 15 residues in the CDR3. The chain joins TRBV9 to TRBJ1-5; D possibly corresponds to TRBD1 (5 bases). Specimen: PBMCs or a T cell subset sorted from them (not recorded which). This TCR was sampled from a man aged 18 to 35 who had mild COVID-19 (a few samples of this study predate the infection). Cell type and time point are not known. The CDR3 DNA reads TGTGCCAGCAGCCCTGACGGACATAGCAATCAGCCCCAGCATTTT. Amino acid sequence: CASSPDGHSNQPQHF.